The rows below give T cell receptor beta chains drawn from one sample of a study of CD4 and CD8 cells across lung adenocarcinoma regions. TCRdb re-derived calls from the PCR reads in MiXCR, one entry per CDR3 protein. The sample lists approximately 12,000 distinct CDR3 sequences; around half were seen once. Sequenced input: CD8+ T cells from the margin of a lung tumor. These TCRs come from a female donor with lung adenocarcinoma. The CD4 and CD8 labels of this study may be unreliable. The CDR3 runs from the conserved cysteine through the conserved F or W. The order of the fields is D gene, clone size, J gene, V gene, CDR3 DNA, CDR3 protein. D genes are given only for firm matches. Rows give clone size only sometimes, using once, few, many, or a class for an expanded clone.

>-|-|TRBJ1-5|TRBV6-1
TGTGCCAGCAGTGGGTTATCTCAGCCCCAGCATTTT
CASSGLSQPQHF
>-|-|TRBJ2-3|TRBV10-1
TGCGCCAGCAGTGAGTTCGGAGGCGGGGGCCAAGATACCCAGTATTTC
CASSEFGGGGQDTQYF
>-|once|TRBJ2-3|TRBV7-3
TGTGCCAGCAGCTTAACATCTAGTGGGAGGGACACCGGTGAGCAGTATTTT
CASSLTSSGRDTGEQYF
>-|medium-sized|TRBJ1-1|TRBV6-1
TGTGCCAGCAGTGTCGAGGGAAAAAAAGCTTTCTTT
CASSVEGKKAFF
>-|-|TRBJ1-1|TRBV6-7
TGTGCCAGCAAGTCCACAGTAAACACTGAAGCTTTCTTT
CASKSTVNTEAFF
>-|many|TRBJ1-5|TRBV7-8
TGTGCCAGCAGCTTAGGACAGATCGATAGCAATCAGCCCCAGCATTTT
CASSLGQIDSNQPQHF
>-|many|TRBJ1-2|TRBV6-5
TGTGCCAGCGCCGGAAGGGGTTTGACTTCGGATCGGTATTGGGAGTATGGCTACACCTTC
CASAGRGLTSDRYWEYGYTF
>TRBD2|once|TRBJ2-1|TRBV10-3
TGTGCCATGAGACTCTACGGGGCTAGCGGCAATGAGCAGTTCTTT
CAMRLYGASGNEQFF
>-|-|TRBJ2-1|TRBV27
TGTGCCAGCAGTTTACAGGGTTCGGGCAGATACGGGGAGCAGTTTTTC
CASSLQGSGRYGEQFF
>-|-|TRBJ2-1|TRBV6-5
TGTGCCAGCAGATTCTCCGGTGTTAGCGGCAATGCGCAGTTCTTC
CASRFSGVSGNAQFF
>TRBD2|-|TRBJ2-1|TRBV7-6
TGTGCCAGCAGCAATAGGGCTAGCGGGAGGGGAAATGAGCAGTTCTTC
CASSNRASGRGNEQFF
>TRBD1|-|TRBJ2-5|TRBV6-1
TGTGCCAGCAGCAAAGGGACAGGGAGGGGAGAGACCCAGTTTTTC
CASSKGTGRGETQFF
>TRBD2|many|TRBJ2-1|TRBV7-3
TGTGCCAGCAGCTTAGTGGCGGGGGGGCGACTCAATGAGCAGTTCTTC
CASSLVAGGRLNEQFF
>-|medium-sized|TRBJ1-1|TRBV10-1
TGCGCCAGCGACAACACTGAAGCTTTCTTT
CASDNTEAFF
>TRBD1|-|TRBJ2-1|TRBV4-2
TGTGCCAGCAGCCAAGGTGGGACAGGAGTGAATGAGCAGTTCTTC
CASSQGGTGVNEQFF
>-|many|TRBJ2-7|TRBV15
TGTGCCACCAGCCAGCAGGGTTACGGCTACGAGCAGTACTTC
CATSQQGYGYEQYF
>TRBD2|large|TRBJ2-5|TRBV6-6
TGTGCCAGCAGTAATCCTAGCGGGGGGCCTCCCGAGACCCAGTACTTC
CASSNPSGGPPETQYF
>TRBD2|many|TRBJ2-3|TRBV7-7
TGTGCTAGCAGCCGGGGACTAGCGGGCACAGATACGCAGTATTTT
CASSRGLAGTDTQYF
>-|-|TRBJ2-5|TRBV7-6
TGTGCCAGCAGCAATGTCGGGGATGTACGGGAGACCCTGTATTTC
CASSNVGDVRETLYF
>-|once|TRBJ2-3|TRBV11-2
TGTGCCAGCAGCGGGATAGCCGCAGATACGCAGTATTTT
CASSGIAADTQYF
>TRBD2|few|TRBJ2-3|TRBV6-5
TGTGCCAGCAGATTCTCCGGGACTAGCACCAATGAGCAGTATTTT
CASRFSGTSTNEQYF
>-|-|TRBJ2-5|TRBV5-1
TGCGCCAGCAGCTTGGAGAGGGGGTGGGCAGAGACCCAGTACTTC
CASSLERGWAETQYF
>TRBD1|-|TRBJ2-3|TRBV6-1
TGTGCCAGCAGGCTAGGGGGCCGAGGCCCAGATACCCAGTATTTT
CASRLGGRGPDTQYF
>-|many|TRBJ2-1|TRBV11-2
TGTGCCAGCAGCCCCCGGACAGTATACAATGAGCAGTTCTTC
CASSPRTVYNEQFF
>-|medium-sized|TRBJ1-1|TRBV6-1
TGTGCCAGCAGGCTCCGCATGAACACTGAAGCTTTCTTT
CASRLRMNTEAFF
>TRBD2|once|TRBJ2-5|TRBV6-1
TGTGCCAGCAGTGAACAGACGGGAGGCGGGCAGTACTTC
CASSEQTGGGQYF
>-|-|TRBJ2-3|TRBV10-1
TGCGCGGGGAGTGGGGGCACTGACCCAGAGACGCAGTATTTC
CAGSGGTDPETQYF
>-|-|TRBJ1-5|TRBV29-1
TGCAGCGTCTCCCCAGGGTCCAGTCAGCCCCAGCATTTT
CSVSPGSSQPQHF